This TCR beta chain stems from a study of cytomegalovirus exposure and HLA in healthy donors. Regarding the study as a whole: The number of N-insertions in an Asian-associated ancestry cluster was reportedly below the roughly 670-donor mean in a later analysis. Reportedly, cytomegalovirus status was diagnosed with high sensitivity and specificity.

The CDR3 contains 13 residues. The V gene end was trimmed by 7 bases and the J gene end by 2 bases; junction bases not matched to a gene: 5. The V gene's germline CDR1 is SQVTM and CDR2 ANQGSEA. In the case of this clone: Its antigen is currently unknown.

The study ran its PCR with 60 Vbeta and 13 Jbeta primers. The method was immunoSEQ multiplex PCR; TCRdb's version includes in-frame clones alone and lacks a portion of them. The sample holds more than 95,000 clones, roughly 70% seen once. This TCR was sampled from a man aged 35 to 55 in good health and CMV-seropositive. The chain links TRBV29-1 to TRBJ2-3; TRBD2 agrees at 8 bases. The sample was PBMCs. This chain's CDR3 is CSALAENTDTQYF. DNA of the CDR3: TGCAGCGCACTAGCGGAGAACACAGATACGCAGTATTTT.